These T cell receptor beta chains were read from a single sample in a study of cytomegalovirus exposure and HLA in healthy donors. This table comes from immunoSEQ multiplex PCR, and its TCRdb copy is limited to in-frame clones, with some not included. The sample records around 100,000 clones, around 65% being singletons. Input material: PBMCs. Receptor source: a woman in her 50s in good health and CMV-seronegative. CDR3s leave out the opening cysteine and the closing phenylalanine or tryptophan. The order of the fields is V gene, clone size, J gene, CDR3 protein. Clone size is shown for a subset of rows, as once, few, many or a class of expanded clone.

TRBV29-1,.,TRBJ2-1,SVELAGGLGNEQF
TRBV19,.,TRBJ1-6,ASSTGTGFITYNSPLH
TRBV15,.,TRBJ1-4,ATSREGRVGEKLF
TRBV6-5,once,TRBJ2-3,ASSIRGADTQY
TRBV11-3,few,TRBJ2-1,ASSPPSGTSGGYNEQF
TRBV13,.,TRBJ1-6,ASSSSGQTIYSPLH
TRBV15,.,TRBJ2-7,ATSMGQGYEQY
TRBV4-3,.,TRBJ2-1,ASTATVGSYNEQF
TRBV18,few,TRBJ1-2,ASSMTGYGYT
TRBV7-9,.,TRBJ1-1,ASSLFGSQAKSF
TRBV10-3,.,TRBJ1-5,AISGQGNQPQH
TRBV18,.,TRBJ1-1,ASSATTDSPGNTEAF
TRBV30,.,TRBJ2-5,AWSRGVAGTQETQY
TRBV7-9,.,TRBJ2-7,ASSLVAGGFYEQY
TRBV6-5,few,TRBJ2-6,ASSFSRASGANVLT
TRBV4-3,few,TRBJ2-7,ASSQDPGDYVREQY
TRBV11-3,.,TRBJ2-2,ASSDNRGPTGELF
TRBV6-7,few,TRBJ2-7,ASSYGTSGGARHEQY
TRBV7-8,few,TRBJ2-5,ASSLPRTSGSGEYQETQY
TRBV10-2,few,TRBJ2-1,ASSGSGGAGEQF
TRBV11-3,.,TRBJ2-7,ASSSTSGGQHEQY
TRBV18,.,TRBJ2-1,ASSRPWTGDNEQF
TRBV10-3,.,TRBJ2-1,AITGDRAYNEQF
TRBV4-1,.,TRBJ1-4,ASSRGEATNEKLF
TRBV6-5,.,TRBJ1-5,ASSYGTGYQPQH
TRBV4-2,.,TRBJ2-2,ASSHSGAGELF
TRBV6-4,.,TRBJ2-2,ASRPPGDGELF
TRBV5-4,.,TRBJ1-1,ASSYPTGGGTEAF
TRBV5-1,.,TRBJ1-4,ASSRANEKLF
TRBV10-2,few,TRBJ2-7,ASSDGTSGGPSYEQY
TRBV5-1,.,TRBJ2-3,ASSLQGGGSTDTQY